What follows are 26 T cell receptor beta chains derived from one specimen sequenced in a study of blood T cell repertoires in COVID-19. Data came from immunoSEQ multiplex PCR; TCRdb stores just in-frame clones and leaves some out. The sample shows over 150,000 clones, about 80% of them seen only once. Material: peripheral blood. These receptors all come from a woman aged 55-69 years with acute or convalescent COVID-19.

J is TRBJ2-3 and V is TRBV30, with D tentatively TRBD1 (5 bases). Trimming removed 2 bases from V and 4 bases from J, with 10 bases in between. The CDR3 contains 13 residues. Germline CDR1 is GTSNPN and CDR2 is SVGIG (reference sequence). The CDR3 spells CAWSPRAADTQYF. The CDR3 nucleotides read TGTGCCTGGAGTCCCAGGGCGGCAGATACGCAGTATTTT. Variable domain in full (rest from reference TRBV30 and TRBJ2-3): SQTIHQWPATLVQPVGSPLSLECTVEGTSNPNLYWYRQAAGRGLQLLFYSVGIGQISSEVPQNLSASRPQDRQFILSSKKLLLSDSGFYLCAWSPRAADTQYFGPGTRLTVL.

The chain recombines TRBV10-3 with TRBJ1-1; 10 nucleotides align to TRBD1. The CDR3 is made up of 19 amino acids. CDR1 ENHRY and CDR2 SYGVKD come from the germline V gene. The trim removed 1 base at V and 0 bases at J, leaving 11 bases unmatched. CDR3 sequence reads: CAISEFRDRGRKVNTEAFF. CDR3 in DNA: TGTGCCATCAGTGAGTTCCGGGACAGGGGTAGAAAGGTGAACACTGAAGCTTTCTTT.

The CDR3: CASSYNLGGTDTQYF. In nucleotides, the CDR3 is TGTGCCAGCAGTTACAACCTCGGGGGGACAGATACGCAGTATTTT. This chain uses TRBV6-5 with TRBJ2-3; 7 nucleotides match TRBD2. The CDR3 is 15 residues long. The germline V gene encodes CDR1 MNHEY and CDR2 SVGAGI. Losses at the gene ends were 2 bases for V and 3 bases for J; bases not matched to a gene: 5.

V usage is TRBV7-8 and J usage is TRBJ1-1, with 7 bases fitting TRBD1. The CDR3 sequence is 16 residues long. The germline V gene has CDR1 SGHVS and CDR2 FQNEAQ. The J segment lost 0 bases and the V segment lost 5 bases, leaving 9 bases of the junction unmatched. DNA for the CDR3: TGTGCCAGCAGCGCACCCCAGGGGGTCATGAACACTGAAGCTTTCTTT. This encodes CASSAPQGVMNTEAFF.

This sequence joins TRBV2 and TRBJ1-2, with 7 bases lining up with TRBD1. Germline values: CDR1 SNHLY, CDR2 FYNNEI. The V and J ends lost 8 bases and 1 base, in that order; junction bases with no gene match: 7. The CDR3 extends over 14 amino acids. CDR3 DNA sequence: TGTGCCAGCCTGGGACAGACTATTAACTATGGCTACACCTTC. It codes for CASLGQTINYGYTF.

This clone was counted once. This rearrangement joins TRBV10-3 to TRBJ1-4, with D perhaps matching TRBD1 (6 bases). Trimming cost V 6 bases and J 5 bases, with 16 bases left between them. This CDR3 contains 15 residues. CDR1 ENHRY and CDR2 SYGVKD come from the germline V gene. This CDR3 is CAISDGGGSNEKLFF. The CDR3 coding sequence is TGTGCCATCAGCGATGGTGGGGGCTCCAATGAAAAACTGTTTTTT.

This clone appeared a single time. V gene TRBV2 combines with J gene TRBJ2-3; D is ambiguous. The CDR3 extends over 15 amino acids. The V end was cut by 3 bases, the J end by 1 base, with 11 bases between. Germline CDR1 is SNHLY and CDR2 is FYNNEI. The CDR3 loop reads CASSDPSEGTDTQYF. The CDR3 bases are TGTGCCAGCAGTGACCCCAGCGAGGGCACAGATACGCAGTATTTT.

This rearrangement joins TRBV5-6 to TRBJ2-2; 10 bases align to TRBD1. J lost 12 bases, V lost 3 bases, and 11 bases had no gene match. The CDR3 extends over 15 amino acids. Germline V gene sequence: CDR1 SGHDT, CDR2 YYEEEE. The CDR3 region has the DNA TGTGCCAGCAGCTACGGACAGGGGGTAATGTCGAAGCTGTTTTTT. Protein sequence: CASSYGQGVMSKLFF.

This clone was detected only a few times. The chain combines TRBV28 with TRBJ1-1; D gene ambiguous. CDR1 is MDHEN and CDR2 is SYDVKM in the germline V gene. V shed 6 bases and J shed 1 base, with 12 bases lying between them. There are 14 residues in the CDR3. Written as DNA, the CDR3 is TGTGCCAGCAGCCCCGGGAGCCAGAACACTGAAGCTTTCTTT. Its protein product is CASSPGSQNTEAFF.

In this sample, this clone turned up once. V is TRBV5-6 and J is TRBJ1-3; TRBD1 aligns across 7 bases. V lost 5 bases and J lost 0; bases outside the gene matches: 11. The CDR3 contains 17 residues. Germline V gene sequence: CDR1 SGHDT, CDR2 YYEEEE. CDR3 loop: CASSRWGQPNSGNTIYF. The CDR3 region has the DNA TGTGCCAGCAGTCGATGGGGACAGCCGAACTCTGGAAACACCATATATTTT.

The chain uses TRBV2 and TRBJ1-6, with D possibly being TRBD1 (6 bases). Germline V gene data show CDR1 as SNHLY and CDR2 as FYNNEI. The CDR3 is 14 residues long. Trimming stripped 3 bases from V and 6 bases from J, with 9 bases between. CDR3 sequence reads: CASSDRGGNSPLHF. The CDR3 DNA sequence: TGTGCCAGCAGTGATAGGGGGGGTAATTCACCCCTCCACTTT.

This sequence joins TRBV28 and TRBJ2-7, with 10 positions matching TRBD1. This CDR3 contains 15 residues. Germline-derived CDR1 and CDR2 are MDHEN and SYDVKM. Trimming at V came to 5 bases and at J to 4 bases, leaving 8 bases not matched to a gene. The CDR3: CASSRGGTGEYEQYV. CDR3 DNA sequence: TGTGCCAGCAGTCGCGGGGGGACAGGGGAATACGAGCAGTACGTC.

The rearrangement links TRBV3-1 (or the pseudogene TRBV3-2) to TRBJ1-3, with TRBD1 matching over 9 bases. Losses at the gene ends were 7 bases for V and 3 bases for J; bases not matched to a gene: 7. Germline V lookup: CDR1 LGHDT, CDR2 YNNKEL (reference sequence). The CDR3 sequence is 15 residues long. The CDR3 sequence is CASKDGQGIGNTIYF. Here the CDR3 DNA reads TGTGCCAGCAAAGACGGACAGGGGATTGGAAACACCATATATTTT.

V usage is TRBV7-2 and J usage is TRBJ1-5, with D possibly matching TRBD1 (5 bases). CDR1 is SGHTA, CDR2 FQGNSA, per germline. Trimming removed 2 bases at V and 5 bases at J, with 19 bases between. The CDR3 runs 17 residues. In nucleotides, the CDR3 is TGTGCCAGCAGCTTATTAGTTGGCCAGGGCGGGGATCAGCCCCAGCATTTT. Protein product: CASSLLVGQGGDQPQHF.

The chain joins TRBV21-1 to TRBJ2-7; TRBD2, the table's D call, lacks a check against the DNA. TRBV21-1 is assigned pseudogene status. The CDR3 has 13 amino acids. The CDR3 sequence is CASSRRRAYEQYF. In nucleotides, the CDR3 is TGTGCCAGCAGCCGTCGAAGAGCCTACGAGCAGTACTTC.

The chain is built from TRBV2 and TRBJ1-1, with 10 bases matching TRBD1. The CDR3 length is 15 residues. Germline V gene sequence: CDR1 SNHLY, CDR2 FYNNEI. V lost 6 bases to trimming and J lost 1 base; unmatched junction nucleotides: 5. Written as DNA, the CDR3 is TGTGCCAGCAGCGGAAGACAGGGGGCGAACACTGAAGCTTTCTTT. As protein: CASSGRQGANTEAFF.

The rearrangement uses TRBV18 and TRBJ1-2; D is unclear. Germline lookup yields CDR1 KGHSH and CDR2 LQKENI. The CDR3 loop spans 14 amino acids. V gave up 1 base and J gave up 0 bases, with 6 bases separating them. For the CDR3, the DNA is TGTGCCAGCTCACCACGTGAGGCTAACTATGGCTACACCTTC. Encoded protein: CASSPREANYGYTF.

This chain connects TRBV7-9 to TRBJ1-1; perhaps TRBD1 as D (5 bases). Germline CDR1 SEHNR, CDR2 FQNEAQ (reference sequence). The CDR3 totals 18 residues. V dropped 7 bases and J dropped 4 bases, with 28 bases sitting between them. CDR3 DNA sequence: TGTGCCAGCACCATACCGACCGGAAGGGGCCGCGTCGGCACTGAAGCTTTCTTT. This translates into CASTIPTGRGRVGTEAFF. The variable domain in full, with the rest retrieved from reference TRBV7-9 and TRBJ1-1, is DTGVSQNPRHKITKRGQNVTFRCDPISEHNRLYWYRQTLGQGPEFLTYFQNEAQLEKSRLLSDRFSAERPKGSFSTLEIQRTEQGDSAMYLCASTIPTGRGRVGTEAFFGQGTRLTVV.

The CDR3 DNA reads TGCGCCAGCAGCCAACCCCGACAGGGTGGCACCGGGGAGCTGTTTTTT. It translates to CASSQPRQGGTGELFF. V usage is TRBV5-1 and J usage is TRBJ2-2, with 7 bases aligning to TRBD1. Looked up from germline, CDR1 is SGHRS and CDR2 is YFSETQ. V lost 4 bases and J lost 4; bases outside the gene matches: 10. The length of the CDR3 is 16 residues.

The chain recombines TRBV5-1 with TRBJ2-1; TRBD1 matches at 10 bases. In germline, CDR1 is SGHRS, CDR2 YFSETQ. V dropped 0 bases and J dropped 5; count of bases not matched to a gene: 5. CDR3 length: 16 amino acids. The CDR3 is CASSLAGQGRDNEQFF. For the CDR3, the DNA is TGCGCCAGCAGCTTGGCGGGACAGGGGCGGGACAATGAGCAGTTCTTC.

The chain uses TRBV11-3 and TRBJ1-3; TRBD1 might be the D (5 bases). V gave up 4 bases and J gave up 2 bases, with 6 bases separating them. The CDR3 consists of 13 residues. The germline gives CDR1 SGHNT, CDR2 YENEEA. This CDR3 is CASSSGAGNTIYF. The CDR3 nucleotides read TGTGCCAGCAGCTCGGGGGCTGGAAACACCATATATTTT.

V and J are TRBV2 and TRBJ1-5; maybe TRBD1 (6 bases). Per the germline V gene, CDR1 is SNHLY and CDR2 is FYNNEI. V lost 2 bases and J lost 4, with 9 bases in between. This CDR3 comprises 14 residues. The DNA of the CDR3 is TGTGCCAGCAGTGAAAGGACAGAGAATCAGCCCCAGCATTTT. Translating it yields CASSERTENQPQHF.

V is TRBV6-5 and J is TRBJ1-4, with D possibly TRBD1 on 6 matching bases. Germline V lookup: CDR1 MNHEY, CDR2 SVGAGI. Trimming shortened V by 3 bases and J by 8 bases, and 19 bases separated the two germline ends. The CDR3 spans 16 residues. The CDR3 sequence: CASSYRAGAFLEKLFF. The DNA of the CDR3 is TGTGCCAGCAGTTATAGGGCAGGGGCGTTCCTGGAAAAACTGTTTTTT.

The CDR3 region is CASSIDGGAETQYF. CDR3 sequence (DNA): TGTGCCAGTAGTATAGATGGAGGGGCAGAGACCCAGTACTTC. This chain links TRBV19 with TRBJ2-5; perhaps TRBD2 as D (6 bases). Germline CDR1 and CDR2: LNHDA and SQIVND (reference sequence). The CDR3 has 14 residues. Between the trimmed V and J ends, which lost 0 bases and 4 bases, there was a span of 9 bases.

This chain uses TRBV18 with TRBJ2-3, with 9 bases matching TRBD1. Germline trimming cut 6 bases from V and 3 bases from J; bases unmatched to any gene: 4. Germline V gene lookup returns CDR1 KGHSH and CDR2 LQKENI. CDR3 length: 14 amino acids. CDR3 region: CASSLGQGTDTQYF. DNA for the CDR3: TGTGCCAGCTCCCTCGGACAGGGGACAGATACGCAGTATTTT.

This sequence joins TRBV19 and TRBJ2-2, with TRBD2 matching 8 bases. CDR1 LNHDA and CDR2 SQIVND come from the germline V gene (reference sequence). This CDR3 spans 14 amino acids. J lost 4 bases, V lost 8 bases, and 6 bases had no gene match. The DNA for the CDR3 is TGTGCCAGTGGAGCGGGGGCCTCCACCGGGGAGCTGTTTTTT. It translates to CASGAGASTGELFF.